This T cell receptor (beta chain) comes out of a study of a mutant IDH1 vaccine in newly diagnosed glioma. Only in-frame clones appear in the TCRdb table, and some are missing; sequencing was by immunoSEQ multiplex PCR. The sample has about 100,000 clones, roughly 75% seen once; the top ten hold around 7%. The time point is: baseline, week 1 (first vaccination visit). Indicated treatment: pre-vaccination baseline after standard-of-care therapy. The CDR3 is 13 residues long. The V gene's germline CDR1 is SGHVS and CDR2 FQNEAQ. V was pared by 5 bases and J by 15 bases, with 7 bases of the junction left unmatched.

V gene TRBV7-8 combines with J gene TRBJ2-1; 13 bases are a match to TRBD2. This clonotype originated in a man between 35 and 55 years old with glioma. The source was PBMCs, collected from a glioma patient treated with radiotherapy, temozolomide or both. CDR3 amino acids: CASSPWTSGGWFF. CDR3 sequence (DNA): TGTGCCAGCAGCCCTTGGACTAGCGGGGGATGGTTCTTC.